Following are 15 T cell receptor beta chains from one sample sequenced in a study of T cells in Graves' hyperthyroidism and ophthalmopathy. Authors of the study amplified TCR beta CDR3 regions from RNA transcripts. With the HTBI primer set, the TCR CDR3 went through a first round of RT-PCR. TCRdb ran MiXCR on the multiplex PCR reads and lists one entry per CDR3 protein. The sample holds some 440,000 distinct CDR3 sequences, 15% to 18% seen once. The sample consisted of blood. These TCRs come from a woman aged 18-35 years with Graves' hyperthyroidism.

There are a few counts of this clonotype. The chain combines TRBV19 with TRBJ2-7; a weak D match, TRBD1 (5 bases). The germline V gene has CDR1 LNHDA and CDR2 SQIVND (reference sequence). V lost 3 bases, J lost 4 bases, and 10 bases lay in between. CDR3 length: 13 residues. Written as DNA, the CDR3 is TGTGCCAGTAGTATCCAGGACAAATACGAGCAGTACTTC. Its translation is CASSIQDKYEQYF.

This clonotype has at least ten counts. The rearrangement joins TRBV6-1 to TRBJ2-3, with a weak D call TRBD2 (6 bases). Trimming cost V 8 bases and J 1 base, with 22 bases left between them. From germline, CDR1 is MNHNS and CDR2 SASEGT. The CDR3 is 17 amino acids. The DNA of the CDR3 is TGTGCCAGCCGGGGTACACTATCGCGGGGCCGCACAGATACGCAGTATTTT. Its translation is CASRGTLSRGRTDTQYF.

This clonotype was seen many times. V and J are TRBV12-3 or TRBV12-4 and TRBJ1-4, with 7 positions matching TRBD1. Unmatched junction bases numbered 9, after V lost 6 bases and J lost 8 bases. This CDR3 region has 14 residues. CDR3 bases: TGTGCCAGCAGCTTCTTAGGGGGCCGGGAAAAACTGTTTTTT. It translates to CASSFLGGREKLFF.

This clonotype was found many times. V is TRBV12-3 or TRBV12-4 and J is TRBJ1-5; tentative D call: TRBD1 (5 bases). With 6 bases removed from V and 6 bases from J, the gap between germline ends came to 9 bases. The CDR3 runs 12 residues. This CDR3 reads CASSRDSQPQHF. The DNA of the CDR3 is TGTGCCAGCAGCCGCGACAGTCAGCCCCAGCATTTT.

This clonotype was seen repeatedly, ten times or more. The CDR3 bases are TGCAGTGCTAGAGATGGACTAGCGGGAGATACGCAGTATTTT. Amino acid sequence: CSARDGLAGDTQYF. The chain is built from TRBV20-1 and TRBJ2-3; 11 bases line up with TRBD2. Germline V gives CDR1 DFQATT, CDR2 SNEGSKA (reference sequence). The V and J ends lost 0 bases and 5 bases, in that order; junction bases with no gene match: 1. The CDR3 consists of 14 residues.

The chain is built from TRBV20-1 and TRBJ2-5, with 8 positions matching TRBD2. After removal of 5 bases from V and 1 base from J, the junction contained 3 bases not matched to a gene. The CDR3 runs to 13 residues. Looked up from germline, CDR1 is DFQATT and CDR2 is SNEGSKA (reference sequence). CDR3: CSAHTSGQETQYF. In DNA, the CDR3 is TGCAGTGCTCATACTAGCGGCCAAGAGACCCAGTACTTC.

This clonotype was counted many times. The V gene is TRBV12-3 or TRBV12-4, the J gene TRBJ1-1; D remains unclear. Trimming shortened V by 4 bases and J by 4 bases, and 10 bases separated the two germline ends. The CDR3 extends over 13 amino acids. The CDR3 DNA reads TGTGCCAGCAGTTCCGGTTCGCGCACTGAAGCTTTCTTT. It translates to CASSSGSRTEAFF.

This clonotype was counted ten times or more. The chain joins TRBV28 to TRBJ1-4; tentatively, D is TRBD1 (5 bases). CDR3 size: 15 residues. V lost 1 base and J 7 bases, leaving 13 bases between the germline ends. Germline CDR1 and CDR2: MDHEN and SYDVKM. The CDR3 region is CASSLLTDQGEKLFF. CDR3 bases: TGTGCCAGCAGTTTATTGACAGACCAGGGTGAAAAACTGTTTTTT.

This clonotype has a handful of counts. The genes are TRBV20-1 and TRBJ1-3, with D unresolved. V shed 1 base and J shed 6 bases, with 10 bases lying between them. The CDR3 runs 13 residues. CDR1 and CDR2 from the germline V gene are DFQATT and SNEGSKA (reference sequence). The DNA of the CDR3 is TGCAGTGCTAGAGCCCTCTCGGTAAACACCATATATTTT. Translating it yields CSARALSVNTIYF.

There are many counts of this clonotype. Here the CDR3 DNA reads TGTGCCAGCAGTTTCGGGGCACAGGGGAGGACAGATACGCAGTATTTT. Protein: CASSFGAQGRTDTQYF. This chain joins TRBV28 and TRBJ2-3; D is perhaps TRBD1 (7 bases). Germline CDR1 is MDHEN and CDR2 is SYDVKM. Trimming pared 3 bases from V and 3 bases from J, leaving 16 bases between. The CDR3 spans 16 residues.

V gene TRBV12-3 or TRBV12-4 combines with J gene TRBJ2-5, with 9 positions matching TRBD2. J lost 7 bases, V lost 6 bases, and 9 bases had no gene match. The CDR3 covers 14 residues. CDR3: CASRVAGAGGTQYF. CDR3 in DNA: TGTGCCAGCAGGGTAGCGGGGGCGGGGGGGACCCAGTACTTC.

The table lists this clonotype with many counts. The chain employs TRBV20-1 and TRBJ2-3, with 7 bases aligning to TRBD2. The junction had 4 bases not matched to a gene; V was cut back by 1 base and J by 3 bases. The germline V gene has CDR1 DFQATT and CDR2 SNEGSKA (reference sequence). The CDR3 spans 14 residues. In DNA, the CDR3 is TGCAGTGCTAGAGGAGGCGGGAGAACAGATACGCAGTATTTT. Encoded protein: CSARGGGRTDTQYF.

Ten or more counts support this clonotype. This chain connects TRBV7-3 to TRBJ2-1, with D tentatively TRBD2 (5 bases). The CDR3 is 15 amino acids. Germline V lookup: CDR1 SGHTA, CDR2 FQGTGA. V was trimmed by 1 base and J by 7 bases, leaving 14 bases between them. The CDR3 loop reads CASSLMDFPGNEQFF. CDR3 bases: TGTGCCAGCAGCTTAATGGACTTCCCGGGGAATGAGCAGTTCTTC.

The sample holds a few counts of this clonotype. The genes are TRBV4-1 and TRBJ2-1, with D hard to call. The CDR3 totals 14 residues. Trimming pared 4 bases from V and 4 bases from J, leaving 11 bases between. CDR1 and CDR2 from the germline V gene are MGHRA and YSYEKL. Here the CDR3 DNA reads TGCGCCAGCAGCCCCCCGCACTTGTACAATGAGCAGTTCTTC. It codes for CASSPPHLYNEQFF.

This clonotype was recorded at least ten times. The J gene is TRBJ2-7, the V gene TRBV5-1; 12 positions agree with TRBD2. V gave up 4 bases and J gave up 5 bases; unmatched junction bases: 13. The CDR3 sequence is 17 residues long. Germline values: CDR1 SGHRS, CDR2 YFSETQ. DNA of the CDR3: TGCGCCAGCAGCAGGCGGACTAGCGGGATTGGCGGGGACGAGCAGTACTTC. As protein: CASSRRTSGIGGDEQYF.